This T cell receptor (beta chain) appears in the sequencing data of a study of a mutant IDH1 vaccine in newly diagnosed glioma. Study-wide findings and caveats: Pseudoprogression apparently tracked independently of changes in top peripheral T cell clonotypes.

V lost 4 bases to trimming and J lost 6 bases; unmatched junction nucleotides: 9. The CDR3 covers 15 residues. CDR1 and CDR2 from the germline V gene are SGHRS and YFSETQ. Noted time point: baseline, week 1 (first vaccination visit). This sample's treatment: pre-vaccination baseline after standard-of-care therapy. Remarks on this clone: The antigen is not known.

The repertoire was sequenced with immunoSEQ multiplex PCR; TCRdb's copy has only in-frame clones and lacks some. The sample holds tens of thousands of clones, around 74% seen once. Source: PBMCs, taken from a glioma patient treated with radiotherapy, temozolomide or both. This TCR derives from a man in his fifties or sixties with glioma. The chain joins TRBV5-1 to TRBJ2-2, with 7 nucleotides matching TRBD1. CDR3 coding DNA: TGCGCCAGCAGCAAAATAACAGGGGATCCCGGGGAGCTGTTTTTT. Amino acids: CASSKITGDPGELFF.